This note documents a single T cell receptor (beta chain) sequence. These data come from a study of blood T cell repertoires in COVID-19. Study processing details: From reference gene primer amplification, estimates of nucleated cell counts were derived. Clones were read by immunoSEQ multiplex PCR, and TCRdb kept only the in-frame ones, dropping some. That table supplies the V and J calls and clone size; D and trimming were determined from the DNA. The repertoire includes tens of thousands of clones, more than 65% of them detected once, and around half sits in the top ten. The germline gives CDR1 SEHNR, CDR2 FQNEAQ (reference sequence). The CDR3 runs 18 residues. The V end lost 6 bases, the J end lost 0 bases, and 20 bases lay between the germline ends.

The V call is TRBV7-9, the J call TRBJ1-4; D remains ambiguous. The clonotype comes from a man aged 50-60 years with active or convalescent COVID-19. Source material: peripheral blood. The CDR3 DNA reads as TGTGCCAGCAGAAGAACCGGGAGAGCGAATGCAACTAATGAAAAACTGTTTTTT. It encodes CASRRTGRANATNEKLFF.